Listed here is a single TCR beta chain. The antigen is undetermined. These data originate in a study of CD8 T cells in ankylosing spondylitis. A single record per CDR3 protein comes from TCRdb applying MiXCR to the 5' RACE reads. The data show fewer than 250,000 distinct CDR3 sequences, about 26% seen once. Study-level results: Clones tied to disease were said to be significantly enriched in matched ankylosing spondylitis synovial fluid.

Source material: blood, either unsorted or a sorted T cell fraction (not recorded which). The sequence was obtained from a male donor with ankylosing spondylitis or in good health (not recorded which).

This chain's CDR3 is CASSWADTGELFF. The DNA for the CDR3 is TGTGCCAGCAGCTGGGCTGACACCGGGGAGCTGTTTTTT. The V call is TRBV5-5, the J call TRBJ2-2; no definite D call. Trimming left V 3 bases short and J 3 bases short, with 6 bases between. Germline CDR1 and CDR2: SGHKS and YYEKEE (reference sequence). The length of the CDR3 is 13 residues.